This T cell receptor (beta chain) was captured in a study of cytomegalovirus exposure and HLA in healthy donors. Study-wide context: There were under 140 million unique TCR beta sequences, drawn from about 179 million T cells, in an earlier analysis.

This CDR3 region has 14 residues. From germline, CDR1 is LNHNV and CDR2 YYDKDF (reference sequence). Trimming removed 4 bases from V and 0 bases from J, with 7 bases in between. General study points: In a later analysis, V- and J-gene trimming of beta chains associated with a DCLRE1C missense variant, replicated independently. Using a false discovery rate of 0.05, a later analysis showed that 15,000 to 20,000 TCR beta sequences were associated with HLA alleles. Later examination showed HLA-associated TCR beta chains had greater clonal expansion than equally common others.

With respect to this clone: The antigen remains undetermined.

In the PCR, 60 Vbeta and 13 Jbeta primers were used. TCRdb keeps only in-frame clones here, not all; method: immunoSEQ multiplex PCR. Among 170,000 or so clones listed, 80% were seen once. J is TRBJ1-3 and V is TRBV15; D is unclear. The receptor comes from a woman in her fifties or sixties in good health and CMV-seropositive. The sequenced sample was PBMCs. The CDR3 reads CATSTRSSGNTIYF. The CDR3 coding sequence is TGTGCCACCAGCACCCGTTCCTCTGGAAACACCATATATTTT.